Presented here are 7 T cell receptor beta chains from one specimen sequenced in a study of T cell changes during pregnancy in multiple sclerosis. Method: immunoSEQ multiplex PCR; TCRdb's copy keeps in-frame clones and lacks some. The sample has about 20,000 clones, approximately 91% seen once; the top ten hold 20%. Sequences were derived from CD8+ T cells from peripheral blood mononuclear cells, sampled after pregnancy. The receptors were gathered from a female donor in good health, enrolled as a control in a pregnancy study.

V gene TRBV25-1 combines with J gene TRBJ2-1, with TRBD1 matching 7 bases. V shed 5 bases, J shed 3 bases, and the junction held 10 bases outside the gene matches. This CDR3 spans 16 amino acids. Germline CDR1 is MGHDK and CDR2 is SYGVNS. CDR3 in DNA: TGTGCCAGCAGTCCCGACAGGGACCCTGGCTACAATGAGCAGTTCTTC. It specifies CASSPDRDPGYNEQFF.

V usage is TRBV5-4 and J usage is TRBJ1-2, with D unclear. This CDR3 region has 13 residues. Trimming left V 0 bases short and J 8 bases short, with 11 bases between. The V gene's germline CDR1 is SGHNT and CDR2 YYREEE (reference sequence). CDR3: CASSLVTRQGYTF. CDR3 nucleotides: TGTGCCAGCAGCTTGGTTACTAGGCAGGGCTACACCTTC. The full variable domain, in which reference TRBV5-4 and TRBJ1-2 provide the parts outside the CDR3, is ETGVTQSPTHLIKTRGQQVTLRCSSQSGHNTVSWYQQALGQGPQFIFQYYREEENGRGNFPPRFSGLQFPNYSSELNVNALELDDSALYLCASSLVTRQGYTFGSGTRLTVV.

The V call is TRBV19, the J call TRBJ1-2, with 7 bases aligning to TRBD1. CDR1 is LNHDA and CDR2 is SQIVND in the germline V gene (reference sequence). Trimming at V came to 7 bases and at J to 4 bases, leaving 12 bases not matched to a gene. CDR3 length equals 15 residues. CDR3 region: CASTEGAGRSYGYTF. CDR3 coding DNA: TGTGCCAGTACCGAGGGGGCAGGGAGGAGCTATGGCTACACCTTC.

This sequence joins TRBV29-1 and TRBJ2-7; TRBD2 might be the D (6 bases). The CDR3 has 18 amino acids. Germline loops: CDR1 SQVTM, CDR2 ANQGSEA. The V gene lost 0 bases and the J gene lost 4 bases, with 25 bases spanning the gap. The CDR3 spells CSVEDNSGEKKGRYEQYF. Written as DNA, the CDR3 is TGCAGCGTTGAAGATAATTCGGGGGAGAAAAAGGGGAGGTACGAGCAGTACTTC.

The V gene is TRBV29-1, the J gene TRBJ2-3, with 10 nucleotides matching TRBD2. Germline V CDR1 and CDR2: SQVTM, ANQGSEA. V trimming: 5 bases; J trimming: 8 bases; junction bases outside the gene matches: 19. This CDR3 contains 17 residues. CDR3 region: CSVPLAGDGTQPGTQYF. CDR3 nucleotides: TGCAGCGTTCCTCTAGCGGGGGACGGAACCCAGCCCGGTACGCAGTATTTT.

The chain uses TRBV6-5 and TRBJ1-2, with TRBD1 matching 9 bases. V lost 5 bases, J lost 2 bases, and 3 bases stayed unmatched. The CDR3 sequence is 14 residues long. Germline V CDR1 and CDR2: MNHEY, SVGAGI. This chain's CDR3 is CASSPGTGNYGYTF. CDR3 sequence (DNA): TGTGCCAGCAGTCCCGGGACAGGGAACTATGGCTACACCTTC.

The chain couples TRBV15 to TRBJ2-7, with a tentative D call TRBD1 (5 bases). V gave up 0 bases and J gave up 5 bases, with 8 bases separating them. CDR1 LNHNV and CDR2 YYDKDF come from the germline V gene (reference sequence). The CDR3 spans 13 residues. CDR3 coding DNA: TGTGCCACCAGCAGAGAAGGGGTCCACGAGCAGTACTTC. Its translation is CATSREGVHEQYF.